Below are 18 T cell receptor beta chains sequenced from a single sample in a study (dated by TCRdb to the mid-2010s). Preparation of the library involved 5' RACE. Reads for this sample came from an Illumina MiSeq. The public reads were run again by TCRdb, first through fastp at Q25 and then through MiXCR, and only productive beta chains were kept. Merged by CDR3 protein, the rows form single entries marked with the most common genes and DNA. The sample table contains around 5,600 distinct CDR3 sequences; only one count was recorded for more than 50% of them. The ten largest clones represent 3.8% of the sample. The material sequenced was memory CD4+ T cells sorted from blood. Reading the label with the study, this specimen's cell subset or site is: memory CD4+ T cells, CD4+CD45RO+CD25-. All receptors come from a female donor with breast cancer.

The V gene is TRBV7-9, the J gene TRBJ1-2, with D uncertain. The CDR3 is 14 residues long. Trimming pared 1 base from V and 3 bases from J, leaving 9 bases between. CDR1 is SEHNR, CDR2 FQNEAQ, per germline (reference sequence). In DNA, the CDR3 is TGTGCCAGCAGCTTAGATCTGAGCTACTATGGCTACACCTTC. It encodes CASSLDLSYYGYTF.

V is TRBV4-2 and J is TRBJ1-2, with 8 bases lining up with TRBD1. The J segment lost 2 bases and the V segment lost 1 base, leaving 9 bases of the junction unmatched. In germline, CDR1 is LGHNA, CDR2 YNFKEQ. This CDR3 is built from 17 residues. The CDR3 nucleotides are TGTGCCAGCAGCCAAGCAGGGGGCAGAGCAGGGAACTATGGCTACACCTTC. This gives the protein CASSQAGGRAGNYGYTF.

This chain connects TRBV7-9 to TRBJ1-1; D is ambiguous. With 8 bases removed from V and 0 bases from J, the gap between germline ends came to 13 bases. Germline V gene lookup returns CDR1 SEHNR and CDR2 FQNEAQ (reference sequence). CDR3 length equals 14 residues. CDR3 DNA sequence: TGTGCCAGCGGACGTTCCATGGTGAACACTGAAGCTTTCTTT. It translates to CASGRSMVNTEAFF.

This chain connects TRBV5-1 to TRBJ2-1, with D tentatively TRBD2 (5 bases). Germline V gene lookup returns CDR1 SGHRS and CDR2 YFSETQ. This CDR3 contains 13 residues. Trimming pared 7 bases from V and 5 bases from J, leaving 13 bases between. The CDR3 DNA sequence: TGCGCCAGCCGGCCCGGGGATAACAATGAGCAGTTCTTC. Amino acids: CASRPGDNNEQFF.

DNA for the CDR3: TGTGCCAGCAGTGGCGGGGACAGGGTGGCGAATACGCAGTATTTT. Translating it yields CASSGGDRVANTQYF. The chain recombines TRBV6-2 or TRBV6-3 with TRBJ2-3; 9 bases agree with TRBD1. This CDR3 comprises 15 residues. J was trimmed by 7 bases and V by 5 bases; bases with no gene match: 10. CDR1 is MNHEY and CDR2 is SVGEGT in the germline V gene.

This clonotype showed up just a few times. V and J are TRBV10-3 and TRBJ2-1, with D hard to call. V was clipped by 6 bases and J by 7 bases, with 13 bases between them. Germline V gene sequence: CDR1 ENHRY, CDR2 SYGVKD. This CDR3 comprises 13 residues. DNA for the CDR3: TGTGCCATCAGGCCCTCCCTAGGGAATGAGCAGTTCTTC. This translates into CAIRPSLGNEQFF.

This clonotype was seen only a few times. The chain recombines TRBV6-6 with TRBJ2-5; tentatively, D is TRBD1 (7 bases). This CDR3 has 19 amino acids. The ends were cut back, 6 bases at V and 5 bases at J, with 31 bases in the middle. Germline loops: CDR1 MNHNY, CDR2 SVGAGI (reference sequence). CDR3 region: CASSRRGVSGQDQGETQYF. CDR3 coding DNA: TGTGCCAGCAGCCGGCGCGGAGTTAGCGGACAGGATCAGGGGGAGACCCAGTACTTC.

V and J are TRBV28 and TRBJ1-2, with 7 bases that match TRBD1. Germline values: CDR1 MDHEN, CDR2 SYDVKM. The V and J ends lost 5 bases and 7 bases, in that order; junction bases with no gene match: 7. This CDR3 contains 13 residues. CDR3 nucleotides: TGTGCCAGCAGTCCAGGGGGGTCGGCTGGCTACACCTTC. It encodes CASSPGGSAGYTF.

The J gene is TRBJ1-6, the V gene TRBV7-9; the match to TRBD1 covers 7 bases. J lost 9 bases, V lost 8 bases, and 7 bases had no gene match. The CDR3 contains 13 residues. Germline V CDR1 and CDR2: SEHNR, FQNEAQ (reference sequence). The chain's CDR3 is CASQQGSGSPLHF. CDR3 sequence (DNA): TGTGCCAGCCAACAGGGGTCGGGTTCACCCCTCCACTTT.

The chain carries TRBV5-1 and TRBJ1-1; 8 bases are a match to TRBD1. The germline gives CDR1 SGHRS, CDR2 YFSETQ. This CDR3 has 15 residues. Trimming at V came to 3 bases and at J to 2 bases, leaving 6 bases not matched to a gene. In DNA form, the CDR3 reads TGCGCCAGCAGCTCAGACAGGGGTGGAAACACTGAAGCTTTCTTT. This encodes CASSSDRGGNTEAFF.

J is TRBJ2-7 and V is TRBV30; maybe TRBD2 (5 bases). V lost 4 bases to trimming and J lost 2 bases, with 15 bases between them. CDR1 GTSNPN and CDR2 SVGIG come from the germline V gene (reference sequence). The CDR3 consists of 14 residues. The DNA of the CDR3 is TGTGCCTGGACTCGGGATCCGGGCGCCTACGAGCAGTACTTC. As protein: CAWTRDPGAYEQYF.

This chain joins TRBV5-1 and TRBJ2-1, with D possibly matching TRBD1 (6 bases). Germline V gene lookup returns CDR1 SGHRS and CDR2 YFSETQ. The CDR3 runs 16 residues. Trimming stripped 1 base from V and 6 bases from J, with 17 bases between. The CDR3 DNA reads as TGCGCCAGCAGCTTGATGGACAGTCCGACCCTCAATGAGCAGTTCTTC. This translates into CASSLMDSPTLNEQFF.

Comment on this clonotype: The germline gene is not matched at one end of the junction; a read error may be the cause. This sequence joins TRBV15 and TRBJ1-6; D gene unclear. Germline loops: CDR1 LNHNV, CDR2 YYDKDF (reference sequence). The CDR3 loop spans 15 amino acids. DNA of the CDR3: TGTCCCACCAGCAGAGATTTCCCGGACCGAGCACCCCTCCACTTT. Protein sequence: CPTSRDFPDRAPLHF.

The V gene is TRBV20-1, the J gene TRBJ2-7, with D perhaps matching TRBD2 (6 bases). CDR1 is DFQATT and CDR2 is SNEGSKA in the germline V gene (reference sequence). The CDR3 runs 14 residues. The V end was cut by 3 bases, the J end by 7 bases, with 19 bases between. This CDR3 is CSASLAMGDREQYF. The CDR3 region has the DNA TGCAGTGCTAGTCTAGCGATGGGGGATCGGGAGCAGTACTTC.

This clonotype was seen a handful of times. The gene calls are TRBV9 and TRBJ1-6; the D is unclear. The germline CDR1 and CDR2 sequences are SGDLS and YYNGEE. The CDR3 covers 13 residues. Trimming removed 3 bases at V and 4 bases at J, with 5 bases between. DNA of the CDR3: TGTGCCAGCAGCGCAGAGTATAATTCACCCCTCCACTTT. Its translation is CASSAEYNSPLHF. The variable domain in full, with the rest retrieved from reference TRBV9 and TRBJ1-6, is DSGVTQTPKHLITATGQRVTLRCSPRSGDLSVYWYQQSLDQGLQFLIQYYNGEERAKGNILERFSAQQFPDLHSELNLSSLELGDSALYFCASSAEYNSPLHFGNGTRLTVT.

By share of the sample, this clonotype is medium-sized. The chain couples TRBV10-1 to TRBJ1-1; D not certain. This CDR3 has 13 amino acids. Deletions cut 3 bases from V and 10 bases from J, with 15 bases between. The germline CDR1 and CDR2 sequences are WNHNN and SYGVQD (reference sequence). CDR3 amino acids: CASSDSTLLGAFF. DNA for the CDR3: TGCGCCAGCAGTGATAGTACCCTGCTGGGAGCTTTCTTT.

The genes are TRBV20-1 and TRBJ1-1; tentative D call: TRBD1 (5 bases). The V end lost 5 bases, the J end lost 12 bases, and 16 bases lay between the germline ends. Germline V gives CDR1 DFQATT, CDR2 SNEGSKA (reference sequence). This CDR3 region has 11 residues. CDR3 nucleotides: TGCAGTGCTGGACTCGCATCAGGGACTTTCTTT. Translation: CSAGLASGTFF.

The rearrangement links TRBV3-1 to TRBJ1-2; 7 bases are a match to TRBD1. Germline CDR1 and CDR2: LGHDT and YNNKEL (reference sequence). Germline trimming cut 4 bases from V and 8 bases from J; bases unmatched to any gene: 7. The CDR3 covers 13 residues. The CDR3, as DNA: TGTGCCAGCAGCCGTCTCACAGGGGACGGCTACACCTTC. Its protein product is CASSRLTGDGYTF.